Given below is one T cell receptor (beta chain) in context. 60 Vbeta and 13 Jbeta primers were used in PCR. Produced via immunoSEQ multiplex PCR; TCRdb's table is partial and in-frame only. This sample has roughly 200,000 clones; around 83% occur once, and the top ten carry 1.6%. This sample was taken from a study of cytomegalovirus exposure and HLA in healthy donors. The CDR3 is made up of 14 amino acids. V lost 0 bases, J lost 8 bases, and 14 bases lay in between. Germline-derived CDR1 and CDR2 are SGDLS and YYNGEE. The genes are TRBV9 and TRBJ1-2; tentatively, D is TRBD1 (6 bases). The TCR comes from a man in his fifties in good health and CMV-seronegative. The sequenced sample was PBMCs. CDR3 region: CASSVGGGAGGYTF. In DNA form, the CDR3 reads TGTGCCAGCAGCGTAGGTGGGGGGGCCGGGGGCTACACCTTC.